This TCR beta chain originates from a study of blood T cell repertoires in COVID-19. Study information: Acute and convalescent COVID-19 samples came from the United States, Italy and Spain. Sample material is recorded as cDNA or gDNA derived from T cells, B-cell-depleted T cells, or PBMCs.

A note on this clone: Distinct nucleotide sequences in the sample also encode this CDR3.

Authors' methods: Amplification of reference gene primers was used by the study to estimate nucleated cell counts. The table came from immunoSEQ multiplex PCR; TCRdb's copy has only in-frame clones and leaves some out. V, J and clone size derive from that table, while D and trimming were established from the DNA sequence. The repertoire holds about 200,000 clones, with around 82% as singletons. This CDR3 region has 16 residues. Per germline, CDR1 SGHRS and CDR2 YFSETQ. With V trimmed by 0 bases and J by 0 bases, 3 bases remained unmatched. Participants were aged 18 to 89 years, lived in 20 to 25 US areas, and enrolled virtually.

The specimen was PBMCs or T cells enriched from blood (not recorded which). This receptor was identified in a man aged 40-55 years who had recovered from COVID-19. V gene TRBV5-1 combines with J gene TRBJ2-1; 7 positions agree with TRBD2. CDR3 protein: CASSLGGGSSYNEQFF. CDR3 in DNA: TGCGCCAGCAGCTTGGGCGGGGGTAGCTCCTACAATGAGCAGTTCTTC.